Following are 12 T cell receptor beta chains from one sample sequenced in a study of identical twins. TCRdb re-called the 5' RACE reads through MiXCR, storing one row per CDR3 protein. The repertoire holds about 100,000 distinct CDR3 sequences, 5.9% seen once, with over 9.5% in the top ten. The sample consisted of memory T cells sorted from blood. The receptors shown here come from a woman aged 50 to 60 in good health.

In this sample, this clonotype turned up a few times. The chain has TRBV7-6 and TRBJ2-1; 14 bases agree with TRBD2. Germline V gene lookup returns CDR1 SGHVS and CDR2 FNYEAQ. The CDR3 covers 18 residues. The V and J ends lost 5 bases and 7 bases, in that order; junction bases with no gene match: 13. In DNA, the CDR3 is TGTGCCAGCAGCATTAGCACCGGGACTAGCGGGAGATATAATGAGCAGTTCTTC. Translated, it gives CASSISTGTSGRYNEQFF. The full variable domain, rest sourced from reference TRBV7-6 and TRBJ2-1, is GAGVSQSPRYKVTKRGQDVALRCDPISGHVSLYWYRQALGQGPEFLTYFNYEAQQDKSGLPNDRFSAERPEGSISTLTIQRTEQRDSAMYRCASSISTGTSGRYNEQFFGPGTRLTVL.

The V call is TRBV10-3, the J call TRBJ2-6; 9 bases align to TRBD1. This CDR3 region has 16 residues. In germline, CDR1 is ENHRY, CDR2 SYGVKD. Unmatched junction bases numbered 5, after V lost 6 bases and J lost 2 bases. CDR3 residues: CAISPGQGPGANVLTF. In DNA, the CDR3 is TGTGCCATCAGCCCGGGACAGGGCCCTGGGGCCAACGTCCTGACTTTC.

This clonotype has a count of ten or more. CDR3 in amino acids: CATSRDLGRGETQYF. The CDR3 region has the DNA TGTGCCACCAGCAGAGATTTAGGGAGGGGAGAGACCCAGTACTTC. This sequence joins TRBV15 and TRBJ2-5, with TRBD2 matching over 7 bases. Losses at the gene ends were 0 bases for V and 4 bases for J; bases not matched to a gene: 5. The CDR3 is 15 residues long. From germline, CDR1 is LNHNV and CDR2 YYDKDF (reference sequence).

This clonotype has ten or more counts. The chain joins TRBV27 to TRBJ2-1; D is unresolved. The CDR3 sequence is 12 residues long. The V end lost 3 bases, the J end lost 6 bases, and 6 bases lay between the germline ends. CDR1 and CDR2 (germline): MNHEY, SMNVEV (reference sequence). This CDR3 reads CASSFVGNEQFF. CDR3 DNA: TGTGCCAGCAGTTTTGTGGGCAATGAGCAGTTCTTC.

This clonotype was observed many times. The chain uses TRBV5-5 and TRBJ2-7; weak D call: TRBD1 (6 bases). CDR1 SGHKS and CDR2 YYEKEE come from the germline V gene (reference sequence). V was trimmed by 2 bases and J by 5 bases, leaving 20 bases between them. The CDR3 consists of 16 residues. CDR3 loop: CASSLTQGVGKDEQYV. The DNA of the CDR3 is TGTGCCAGCAGCTTAACACAGGGTGTCGGGAAGGACGAGCAGTACGTC.

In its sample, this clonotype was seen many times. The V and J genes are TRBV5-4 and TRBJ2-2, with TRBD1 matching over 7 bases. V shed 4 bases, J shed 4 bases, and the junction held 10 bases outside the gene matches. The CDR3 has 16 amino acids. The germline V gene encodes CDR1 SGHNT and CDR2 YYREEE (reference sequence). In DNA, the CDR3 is TGTGCCAGCAGCCGTGGACAGGTGGACGGCACCGGGGAGCTGTTTTTT. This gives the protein CASSRGQVDGTGELFF.

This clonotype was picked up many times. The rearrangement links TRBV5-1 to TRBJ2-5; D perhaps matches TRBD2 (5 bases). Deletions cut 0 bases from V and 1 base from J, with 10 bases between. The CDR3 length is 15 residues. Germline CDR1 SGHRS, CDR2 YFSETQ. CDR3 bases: TGCGCCAGCAGCTTGGAAGCGGCTATCCAAGAGACCCAGTACTTC. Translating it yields CASSLEAAIQETQYF.

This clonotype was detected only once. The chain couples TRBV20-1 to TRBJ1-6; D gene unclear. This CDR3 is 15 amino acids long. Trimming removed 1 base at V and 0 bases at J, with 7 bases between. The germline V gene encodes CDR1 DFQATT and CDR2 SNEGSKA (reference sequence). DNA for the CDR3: TGCAGTGCTAGAGGGGTAATCTCCTATAATTCACCCCTCCACTTT. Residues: CSARGVISYNSPLHF.

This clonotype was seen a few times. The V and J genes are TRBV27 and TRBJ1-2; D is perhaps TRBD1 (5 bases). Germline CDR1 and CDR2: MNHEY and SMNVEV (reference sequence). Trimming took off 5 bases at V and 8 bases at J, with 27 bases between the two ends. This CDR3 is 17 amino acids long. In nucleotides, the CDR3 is TGTGCCAGCAGTGATTACACCACTGGACTTACGGAGGGGGGCTACACCTTC. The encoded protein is CASSDYTTGLTEGGYTF.

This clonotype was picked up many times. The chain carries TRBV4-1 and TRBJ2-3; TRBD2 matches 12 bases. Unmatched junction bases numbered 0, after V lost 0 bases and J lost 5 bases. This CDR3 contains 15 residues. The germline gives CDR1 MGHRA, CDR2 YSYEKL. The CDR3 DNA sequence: TGCGCCAGCAGCCAAGAGGGACTAGCGGGAGATACGCAGTATTTT. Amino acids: CASSQEGLAGDTQYF.

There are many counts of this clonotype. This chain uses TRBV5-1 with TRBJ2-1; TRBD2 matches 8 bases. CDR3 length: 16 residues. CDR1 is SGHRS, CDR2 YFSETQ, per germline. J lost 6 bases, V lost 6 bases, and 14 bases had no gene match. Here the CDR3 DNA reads TGCGCCAGCACCAGTAGGACTAGCTCGGGAACCAATGAGCAGTTCTTC. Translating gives CASTSRTSSGTNEQFF. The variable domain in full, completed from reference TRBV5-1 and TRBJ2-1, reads KAGVTQTPRYLIKTRGQQVTLSCSPISGHRSVSWYQQTPGQGLQFLFEYFSETQRNKGNFPGRFSGRQFSNSRSEMNVSTLELGDSALYLCASTSRTSSGTNEQFFGPGTRLTVL.

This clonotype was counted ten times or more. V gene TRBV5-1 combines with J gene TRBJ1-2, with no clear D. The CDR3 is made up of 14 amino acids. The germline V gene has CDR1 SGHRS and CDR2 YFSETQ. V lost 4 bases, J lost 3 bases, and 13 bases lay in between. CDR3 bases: TGCGCCAGCAGCCGAGGTTCGGGAGACTATGGCTACACCTTC. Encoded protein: CASSRGSGDYGYTF.